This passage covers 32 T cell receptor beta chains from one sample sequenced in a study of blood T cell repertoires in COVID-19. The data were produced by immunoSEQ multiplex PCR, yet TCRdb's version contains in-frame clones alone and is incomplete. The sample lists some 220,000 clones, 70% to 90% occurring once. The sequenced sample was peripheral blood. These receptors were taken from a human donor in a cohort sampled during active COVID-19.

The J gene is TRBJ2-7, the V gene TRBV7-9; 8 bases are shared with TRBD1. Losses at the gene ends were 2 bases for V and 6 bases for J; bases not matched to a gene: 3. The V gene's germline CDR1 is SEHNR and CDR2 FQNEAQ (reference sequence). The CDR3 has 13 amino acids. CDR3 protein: CASSLQGALEQYF. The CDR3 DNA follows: TGTGCCAGCAGCTTACAGGGGGCTCTCGAGCAGTACTTC.

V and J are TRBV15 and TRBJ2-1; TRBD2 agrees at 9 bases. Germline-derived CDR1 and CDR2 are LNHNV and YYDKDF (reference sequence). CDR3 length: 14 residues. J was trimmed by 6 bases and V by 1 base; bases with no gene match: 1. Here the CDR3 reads CATSRGGLANEQFF. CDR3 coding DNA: TGTGCCACCAGCAGAGGGGGACTAGCCAATGAGCAGTTCTTC.

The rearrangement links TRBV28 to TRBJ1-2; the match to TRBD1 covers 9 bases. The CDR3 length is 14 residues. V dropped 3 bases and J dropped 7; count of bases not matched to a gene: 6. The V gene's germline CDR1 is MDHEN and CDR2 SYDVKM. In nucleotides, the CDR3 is TGTGCCAGCAGTTTTACAGGGGGCTTGGGTGGCTACACCTTC. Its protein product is CASSFTGGLGGYTF.

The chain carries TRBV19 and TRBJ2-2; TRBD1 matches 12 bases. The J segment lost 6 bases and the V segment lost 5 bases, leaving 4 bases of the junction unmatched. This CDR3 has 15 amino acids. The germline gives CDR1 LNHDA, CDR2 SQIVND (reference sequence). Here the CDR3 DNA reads TGTGCCAGTAGTCCGGGGACAGGGGGCCCCGGGGAGCTGTTTTTT. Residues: CASSPGTGGPGELFF. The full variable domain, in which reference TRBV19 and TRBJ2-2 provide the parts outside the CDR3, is DGGITQSPKYLFRKEGQNVTLSCEQNLNHDAMYWYRQDPGQGLRLIYYSQIVNDFQKGDIAEGYSVSREKKESFPLTVTSAQKNPTAFYLCASSPGTGGPGELFFGEGSRLTVL.

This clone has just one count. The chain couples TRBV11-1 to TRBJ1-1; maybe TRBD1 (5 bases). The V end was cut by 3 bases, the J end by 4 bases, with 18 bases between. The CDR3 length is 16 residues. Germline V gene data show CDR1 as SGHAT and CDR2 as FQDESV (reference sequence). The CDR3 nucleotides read TGTGCCAGCAGCTTTAGACCTTGGGAAGACAGCACTGAAGCTTTCTTT. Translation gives CASSFRPWEDSTEAFF.

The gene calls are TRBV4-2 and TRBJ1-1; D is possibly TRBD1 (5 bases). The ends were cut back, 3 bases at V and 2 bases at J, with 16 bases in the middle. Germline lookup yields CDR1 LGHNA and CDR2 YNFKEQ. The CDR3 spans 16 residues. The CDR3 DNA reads TGTGCCAGCAGCCAGACACCCCTGACAGTTAACACTGAAGCTTTCTTT. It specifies CASSQTPLTVNTEAFF.

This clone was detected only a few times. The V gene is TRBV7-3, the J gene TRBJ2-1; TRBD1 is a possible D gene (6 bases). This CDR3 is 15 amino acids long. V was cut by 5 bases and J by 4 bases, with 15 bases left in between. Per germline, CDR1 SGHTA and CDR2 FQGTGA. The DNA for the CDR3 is TGTGCCAGCAGCCCCGACAGGAGCTTTTACAATGAGCAGTTCTTC. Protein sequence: CASSPDRSFYNEQFF.

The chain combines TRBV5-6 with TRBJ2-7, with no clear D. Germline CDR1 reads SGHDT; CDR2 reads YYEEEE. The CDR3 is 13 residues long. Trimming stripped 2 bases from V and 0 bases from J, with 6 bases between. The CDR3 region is CASSFLFSYEQYF. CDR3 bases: TGTGCCAGCAGCTTTCTTTTCTCCTACGAGCAGTACTTC. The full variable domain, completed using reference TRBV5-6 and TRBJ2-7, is DAGVTQSPTHLIKTRGQQVTLRCSPKSGHDTVSWYQQALGQGPQFIFQYYEEEERQRGNFPDRFSGHQFPNYSSELNVNALLLGDSALYLCASSFLFSYEQYFGPGTRLTVT.

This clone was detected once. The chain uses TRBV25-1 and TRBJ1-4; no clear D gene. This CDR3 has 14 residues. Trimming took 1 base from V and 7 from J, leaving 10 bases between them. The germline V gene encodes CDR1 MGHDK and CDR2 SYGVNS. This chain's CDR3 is CASSELGSPEKLFF. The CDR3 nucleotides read TGTGCCAGCAGTGAATTGGGCAGCCCTGAAAAACTGTTTTTT.

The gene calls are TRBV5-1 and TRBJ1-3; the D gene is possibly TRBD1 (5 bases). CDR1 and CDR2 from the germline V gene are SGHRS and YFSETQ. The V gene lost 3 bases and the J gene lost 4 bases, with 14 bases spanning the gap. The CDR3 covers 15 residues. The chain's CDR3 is CASSWGDGGGNTIYF. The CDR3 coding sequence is TGCGCCAGCAGCTGGGGGGACGGTGGAGGAAACACCATATATTTT.

CDR3 in DNA: TGTGCCAGCAGTAGGGGGTGGGGGCAGACCACTGAAGCTTTCTTT. It codes for CASSRGWGQTTEAFF. The V call is TRBV6-2 or TRBV6-3, the J call TRBJ1-1, with D maybe TRBD1 (6 bases). V was shortened by 5 bases and J by 4 bases, with 17 bases between the two germline ends. The V gene's germline CDR1 is MNHEY and CDR2 SVGEGT. The CDR3 extends over 15 amino acids.

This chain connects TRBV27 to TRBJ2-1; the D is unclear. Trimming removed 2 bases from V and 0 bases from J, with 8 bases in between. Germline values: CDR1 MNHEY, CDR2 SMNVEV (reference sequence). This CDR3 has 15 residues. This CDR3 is CASSLTWSSYNEQFF. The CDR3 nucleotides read TGTGCCAGCAGTTTAACGTGGAGCTCCTACAATGAGCAGTTCTTC.

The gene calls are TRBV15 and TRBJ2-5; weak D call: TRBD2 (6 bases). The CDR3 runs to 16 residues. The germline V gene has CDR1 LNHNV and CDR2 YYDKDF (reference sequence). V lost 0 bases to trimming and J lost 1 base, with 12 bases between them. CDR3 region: CATSRDPGGVQETQYF. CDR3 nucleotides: TGTGCCACCAGCAGAGATCCGGGCGGGGTCCAAGAGACCCAGTACTTC. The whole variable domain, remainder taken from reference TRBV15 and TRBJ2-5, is DAMVIQNPRYQVTQFGKPVTLSCSQTLNHNVMYWYQQKSSQAPKLLFHYYDKDFNNEADTPDNFQSRRPNTSFCFLDIRSPGLGDTAMYLCATSRDPGGVQETQYFGPGTRLLVL.

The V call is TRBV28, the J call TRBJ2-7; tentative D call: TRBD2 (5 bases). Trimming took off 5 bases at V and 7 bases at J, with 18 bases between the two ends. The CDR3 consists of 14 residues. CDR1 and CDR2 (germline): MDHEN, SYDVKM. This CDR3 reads CASSPLEGIWEQYF. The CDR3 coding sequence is TGTGCCAGCAGTCCCCTTGAGGGTATCTGGGAGCAGTACTTC.

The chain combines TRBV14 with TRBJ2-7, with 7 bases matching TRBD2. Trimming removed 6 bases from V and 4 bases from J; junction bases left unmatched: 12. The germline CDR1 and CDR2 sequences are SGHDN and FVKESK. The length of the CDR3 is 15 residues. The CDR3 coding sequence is TGTGCCAGCAGGGGGCGGAGGGAGGGGAAGTACGAGCAGTACTTC. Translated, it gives CASRGRREGKYEQYF. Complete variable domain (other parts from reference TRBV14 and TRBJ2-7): EAGVTQFPSHSVIEKGQTVTLRCDPISGHDNLYWYRRVMGKEIKFLLHFVKESKQDESGMPNNRFLAERTGGTYSTLKVQPAELEDSGVYFCASRGRREGKYEQYFGPGTRLTVT.

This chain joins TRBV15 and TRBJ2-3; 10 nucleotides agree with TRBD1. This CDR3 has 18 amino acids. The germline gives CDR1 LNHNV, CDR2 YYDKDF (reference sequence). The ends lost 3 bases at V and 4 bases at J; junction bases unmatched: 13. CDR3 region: CATSSADRGSWNSDTQYF. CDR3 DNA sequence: TGTGCCACCAGCAGTGCGGACAGGGGGAGTTGGAATTCAGATACGCAGTATTTT.

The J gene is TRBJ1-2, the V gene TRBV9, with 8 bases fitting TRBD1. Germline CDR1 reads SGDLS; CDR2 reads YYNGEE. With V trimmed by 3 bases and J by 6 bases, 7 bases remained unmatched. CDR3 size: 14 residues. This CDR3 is CASSDPGQDNGYTF. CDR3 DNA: TGTGCCAGCAGCGATCCGGGACAGGATAATGGCTACACCTTC.

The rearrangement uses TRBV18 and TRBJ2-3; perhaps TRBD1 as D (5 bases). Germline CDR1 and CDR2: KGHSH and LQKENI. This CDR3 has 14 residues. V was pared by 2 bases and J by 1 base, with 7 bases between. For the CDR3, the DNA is TGTGCCAGCTCACCAGGGGCTGGCACAGATACGCAGTATTTT. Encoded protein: CASSPGAGTDTQYF.

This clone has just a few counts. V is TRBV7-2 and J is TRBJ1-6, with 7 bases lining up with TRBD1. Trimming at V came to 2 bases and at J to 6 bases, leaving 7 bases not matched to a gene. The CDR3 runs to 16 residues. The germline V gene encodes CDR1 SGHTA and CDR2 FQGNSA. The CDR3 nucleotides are TGTGCCAGCAGCTTAAATCCAGGGGGAGTTAATTCACCCCTCCACTTT. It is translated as CASSLNPGGVNSPLHF.

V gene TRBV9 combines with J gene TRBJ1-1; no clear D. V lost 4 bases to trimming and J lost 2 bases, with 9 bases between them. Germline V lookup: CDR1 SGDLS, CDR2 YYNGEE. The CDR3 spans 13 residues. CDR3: CASSLIGNTEAFF. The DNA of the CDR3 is TGTGCCAGCAGCCTTATCGGTAACACTGAAGCTTTCTTT.

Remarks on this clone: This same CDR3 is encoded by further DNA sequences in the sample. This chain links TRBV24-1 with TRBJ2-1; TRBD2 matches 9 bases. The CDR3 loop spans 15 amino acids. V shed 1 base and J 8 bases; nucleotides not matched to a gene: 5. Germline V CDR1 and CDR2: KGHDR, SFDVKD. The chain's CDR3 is CATSDLRRGGYEQFF. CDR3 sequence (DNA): TGTGCCACCAGTGATTTAAGGCGGGGGGGATATGAGCAGTTCTTC.

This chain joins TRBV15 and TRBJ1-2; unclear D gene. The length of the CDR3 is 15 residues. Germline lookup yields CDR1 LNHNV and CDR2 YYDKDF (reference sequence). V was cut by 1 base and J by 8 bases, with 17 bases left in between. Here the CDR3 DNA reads TGTGCCACCAGCAGAGGTCCTGGGGAGGGATCGGGCTACACCTTC. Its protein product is CATSRGPGEGSGYTF.

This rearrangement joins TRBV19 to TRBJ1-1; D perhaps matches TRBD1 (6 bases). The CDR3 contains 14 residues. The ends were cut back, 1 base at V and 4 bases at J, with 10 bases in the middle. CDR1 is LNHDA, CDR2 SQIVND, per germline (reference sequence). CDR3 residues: CASSIVGALTEAFF. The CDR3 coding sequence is TGTGCCAGTAGTATAGTGGGGGCTCTCACTGAAGCTTTCTTT.

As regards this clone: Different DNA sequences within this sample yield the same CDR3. The CDR3 DNA reads as TGTGCCACCAGCAGGGGACAAGACTATGGCTACACCTTC. Translated, it gives CATSRGQDYGYTF. The chain employs TRBV15 and TRBJ1-2; D may be TRBD1 (6 bases). This CDR3 contains 13 residues. The germline V gene encodes CDR1 LNHNV and CDR2 YYDKDF (reference sequence). Between the trimmed V and J ends, which lost 3 bases and 3 bases, there was a span of 8 bases.

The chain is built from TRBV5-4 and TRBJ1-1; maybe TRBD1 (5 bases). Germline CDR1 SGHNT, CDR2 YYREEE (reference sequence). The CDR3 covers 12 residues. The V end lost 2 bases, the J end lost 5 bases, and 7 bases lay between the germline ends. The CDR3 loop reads CASSLGATEAFF. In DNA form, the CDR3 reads TGTGCCAGCAGCTTAGGGGCGACTGAAGCTTTCTTT.

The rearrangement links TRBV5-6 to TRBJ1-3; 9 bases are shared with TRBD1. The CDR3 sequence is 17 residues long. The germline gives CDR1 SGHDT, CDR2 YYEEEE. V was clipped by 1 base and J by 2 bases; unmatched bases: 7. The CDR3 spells CASSLPGTGLTGNTIYF. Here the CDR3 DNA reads TGTGCCAGCAGCTTGCCCGGGACAGGGTTAACTGGAAACACCATATATTTT.

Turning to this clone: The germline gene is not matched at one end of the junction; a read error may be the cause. The CDR3 protein is CASRRPGQGMNF. The CDR3 region has the DNA TGTGCCAGCAGGCGTCCGGGACAGGGTATGAACTTC. The V call is TRBV12-3 or TRBV12-4, the J call TRBJ2-7; the match to TRBD1 covers 9 bases. The CDR3 totals 12 residues.

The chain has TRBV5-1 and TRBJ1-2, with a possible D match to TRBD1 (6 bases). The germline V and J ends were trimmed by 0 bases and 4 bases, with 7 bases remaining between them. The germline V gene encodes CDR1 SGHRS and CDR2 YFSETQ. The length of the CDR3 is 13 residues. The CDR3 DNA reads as TGCGCCAGCAGCTTGGAACAGGGCTATGGCTACACCTTC. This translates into CASSLEQGYGYTF.

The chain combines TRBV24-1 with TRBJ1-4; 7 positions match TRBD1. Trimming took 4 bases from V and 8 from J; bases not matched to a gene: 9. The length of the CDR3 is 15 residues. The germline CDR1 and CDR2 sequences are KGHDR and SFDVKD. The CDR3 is CATSDATGSGEKLFF. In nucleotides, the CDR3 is TGTGCCACCAGTGACGCGACAGGGTCAGGAGAAAAACTGTTTTTT.

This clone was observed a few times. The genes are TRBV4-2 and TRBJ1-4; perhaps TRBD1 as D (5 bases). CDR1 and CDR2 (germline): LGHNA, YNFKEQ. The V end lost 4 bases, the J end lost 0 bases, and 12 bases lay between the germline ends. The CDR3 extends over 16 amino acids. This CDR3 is CASSPGTDATNEKLFF. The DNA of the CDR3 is TGTGCCAGCAGCCCGGGGACTGACGCAACTAATGAAAAACTGTTTTTT.

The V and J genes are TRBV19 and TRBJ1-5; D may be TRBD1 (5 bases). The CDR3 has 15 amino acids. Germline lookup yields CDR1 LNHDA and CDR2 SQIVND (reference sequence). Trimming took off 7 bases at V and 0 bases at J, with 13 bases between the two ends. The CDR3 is CASMEGAYSNQPQHF. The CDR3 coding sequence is TGTGCCAGTATGGAAGGGGCTTATAGCAATCAGCCCCAGCATTTT.

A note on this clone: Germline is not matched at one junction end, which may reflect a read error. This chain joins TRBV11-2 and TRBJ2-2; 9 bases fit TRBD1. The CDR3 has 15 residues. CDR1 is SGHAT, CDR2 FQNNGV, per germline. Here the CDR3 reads CASTLQGAPTGELFF. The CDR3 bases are TGTGCCAGCACCTTACAGGGGGCGCCCACCGGGGAGCTGTTTTTT.